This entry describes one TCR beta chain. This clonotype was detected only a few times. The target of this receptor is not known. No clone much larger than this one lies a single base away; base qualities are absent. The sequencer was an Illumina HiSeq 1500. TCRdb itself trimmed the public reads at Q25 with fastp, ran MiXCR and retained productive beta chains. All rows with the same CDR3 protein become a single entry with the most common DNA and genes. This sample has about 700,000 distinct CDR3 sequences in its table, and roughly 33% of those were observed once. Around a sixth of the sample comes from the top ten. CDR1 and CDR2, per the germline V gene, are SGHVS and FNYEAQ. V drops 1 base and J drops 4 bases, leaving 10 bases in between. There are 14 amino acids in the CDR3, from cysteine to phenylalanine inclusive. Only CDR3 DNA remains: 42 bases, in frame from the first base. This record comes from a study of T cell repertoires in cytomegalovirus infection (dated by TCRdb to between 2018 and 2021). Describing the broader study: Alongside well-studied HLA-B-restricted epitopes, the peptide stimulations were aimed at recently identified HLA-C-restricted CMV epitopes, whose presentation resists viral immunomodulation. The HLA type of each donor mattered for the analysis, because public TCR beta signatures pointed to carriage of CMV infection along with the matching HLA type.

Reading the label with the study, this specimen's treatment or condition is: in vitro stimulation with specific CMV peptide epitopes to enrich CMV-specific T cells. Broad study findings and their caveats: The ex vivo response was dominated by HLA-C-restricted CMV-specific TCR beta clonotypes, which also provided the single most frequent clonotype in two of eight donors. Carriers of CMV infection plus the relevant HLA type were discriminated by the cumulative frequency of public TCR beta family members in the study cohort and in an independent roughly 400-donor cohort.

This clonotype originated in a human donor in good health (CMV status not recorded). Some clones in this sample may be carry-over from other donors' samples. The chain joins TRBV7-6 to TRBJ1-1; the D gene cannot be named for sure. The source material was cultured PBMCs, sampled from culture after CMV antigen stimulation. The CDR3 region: CASSLGAQVTEAFF. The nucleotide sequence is TGTGCCAGCAGCTTAGGGGCGCAAGTCACTGAAGCTTTCTTT. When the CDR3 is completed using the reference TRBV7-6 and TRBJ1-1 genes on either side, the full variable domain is GAGVSQSPRYKVTKRGQDVALRCDPISGHVSLYWYRQALGQGPEFLTYFNYEAQQDKSGLPNDRFSAERPEGSISTLTIQRTEQRDSAMYRCASSLGAQVTEAFFGQGTRLTVV.